The 21 T cell receptor beta chains listed next were all sequenced from one sample in a study of CD8+ T cells in alopecia areata. Treatment described: oral pan-JAK inhibitor, 5-10 mg twice daily. RNA extraction was followed by reverse transcription into cDNA, which acted as the sequencing template. The data were produced by immunoSEQ multiplex PCR, yet TCRdb's version contains in-frame clones alone and is incomplete. The repertoire has approximately 280,000 clones, 58% of them found once; the top ten carry under 2%. Source: CD4+ T cells sorted from blood, taken at week 24, from a patient treated with tofacitinib. These receptor sequences come from a human donor with alopecia areata.

This chain's CDR3 is CASSPRGLAGGPQETQYF. For the CDR3, the DNA is TGTGCCAGCAGCCCCCGCGGACTAGCGGGGGGACCCCAAGAGACCCAGTACTTC. The chain carries TRBV9 and TRBJ2-5; TRBD2 aligns across 14 bases. In germline, CDR1 is SGDLS, CDR2 YYNGEE. The V gene end was trimmed by 4 bases and the J gene end by 1 base; junction bases not matched to a gene: 9. This CDR3 has 18 amino acids. The full variable domain, in which reference TRBV9 and TRBJ2-5 provide the parts outside the CDR3, is DSGVTQTPKHLITATGQRVTLRCSPRSGDLSVYWYQQSLDQGLQFLIQYYNGEERAKGNILERFSAQQFPDLHSELNLSSLELGDSALYFCASSPRGLAGGPQETQYFGPGTRLLVL.

This chain joins TRBV29-1 and TRBJ2-1, with 7 positions matching TRBD1. Germline V lookup: CDR1 SQVTM, CDR2 ANQGSEA. V shed 6 bases and J 6 bases; nucleotides not matched to a gene: 8. This CDR3 comprises 13 residues. CDR3 in amino acids: CSVHLTGANEQFF. The CDR3 nucleotides are TGCAGCGTCCATCTCACAGGGGCCAATGAGCAGTTCTTC.

The V gene is TRBV30, the J gene TRBJ2-7; D gene unclear. The germline V and J ends were trimmed by 0 bases and 0 bases, with 9 bases remaining between them. There are 14 residues in the CDR3. Germline CDR1 reads GTSNPN; CDR2 reads SVGIG (reference sequence). The CDR3, as DNA: TGTGCCTGGAGTGTACCTGCCGACTCCTACGAGCAGTACTTC. Translated: CAWSVPADSYEQYF.

The chain has TRBV27 and TRBJ1-1; D uncertain. V lost 3 bases and J lost 5, with 10 bases in between. Germline V gene lookup returns CDR1 MNHEY and CDR2 SMNVEV (reference sequence). The CDR3 contains 13 residues. CDR3 DNA sequence: TGTGCCAGCAGTTTTGGAGTGGGTACTGAAGCTTTCTTT. Amino acids: CASSFGVGTEAFF.

The V and J genes are TRBV30 and TRBJ1-2; D gene unclear. Germline lookup yields CDR1 GTSNPN and CDR2 SVGIG (reference sequence). The CDR3 consists of 12 residues. V was trimmed by 0 bases and J by 4 bases, leaving 6 bases between them. The CDR3 DNA reads as TGTGCCTGGAGTGTACTCGGCTATGGCTACACCTTC. Protein sequence: CAWSVLGYGYTF.

The V call is TRBV6-1, the J call TRBJ2-7; D gene uncertain. The CDR3 length is 12 residues. V lost 5 bases and J 6 bases, leaving 11 bases between the germline ends. Germline assignment: CDR1 MNHNS and CDR2 SASEGT. In DNA form, the CDR3 reads TGTGCCAGCAGTTTCATTCACCTCGAGCAGTACTTC. Translated, it gives CASSFIHLEQYF.

This rearrangement joins TRBV5-4 to TRBJ2-7; 8 nucleotides line up with TRBD1. The CDR3 has 13 amino acids. Germline CDR1 and CDR2: SGHNT and YYREEE (reference sequence). With V trimmed by 4 bases and J by 5 bases, 5 bases remained unmatched. Here the CDR3 DNA reads TGTGCCAGCAGCCCGACAGGGGACGACGAGCAGTACTTC. It translates to CASSPTGDDEQYF.

The J gene is TRBJ1-2, the V gene TRBV30; no clear D. Trimming stripped 0 bases from V and 6 bases from J, with 8 bases between. Per the germline V gene, CDR1 is GTSNPN and CDR2 is SVGIG (reference sequence). The CDR3 runs 12 residues. The CDR3 loop is CAWSVQRDGYTF. The CDR3 DNA follows: TGTGCCTGGAGTGTACAACGGGATGGCTACACCTTC. Full variable domain (remainder filled in from reference TRBV30 and TRBJ1-2): SQTIHQWPATLVQPVGSPLSLECTVEGTSNPNLYWYRQAAGRGLQLLFYSVGIGQISSEVPQNLSASRPQDRQFILSSKKLLLSDSGFYLCAWSVQRDGYTFGSGTRLTVV.

The chain uses TRBV4-3 and TRBJ2-2; D might be TRBD1 (7 bases). There are 18 residues in the CDR3. The germline V and J ends were trimmed by 4 bases and 4 bases, with 22 bases remaining between them. Per germline, CDR1 LGHNA and CDR2 YSLEER. For the CDR3, the DNA is TGCGCCAGCAGCCCTTCTGTAGGGGGCAGGGGACTCACCGGGGAGCTGTTTTTT. Translating it yields CASSPSVGGRGLTGELFF.

This chain uses TRBV23-1 with TRBJ1-5; 7 bases line up with TRBD1. TRBV23-1 is an open reading frame whose function is uncertain. J was trimmed by 14 bases and V by 7 bases; bases with no gene match: 11. The CDR3 is made up of 12 amino acids. This CDR3 reads CASNPRGTEEHF. The CDR3 bases are TGCGCCAGCAACCCCAGGGGGACAGAGGAGCATTTT.

The V gene is TRBV6-5, the J gene TRBJ1-1, with 8 bases that match TRBD1. The germline CDR1 and CDR2 sequences are MNHEY and SVGAGI. This CDR3 has 15 residues. The V and J ends lost 4 bases and 1 base, in that order; junction bases with no gene match: 5. In nucleotides, the CDR3 is TGTGCCAGCAGTTCTGACAGGGGAACGAACACTGAAGCTTTCTTT. It encodes CASSSDRGTNTEAFF.

A single count supports this clone. The chain uses TRBV2 and TRBJ2-7, with 15 bases lining up with TRBD2. This CDR3 is built from 15 residues. J lost 6 bases, V lost 4 bases, and 4 bases had no gene match. From germline, CDR1 is SNHLY and CDR2 FYNNEI. CDR3 nucleotides: TGTGCCAGCAGTGTGGGACTAGCGGGGGGTCTCGAGCAGTACTTC. It encodes CASSVGLAGGLEQYF.

The chain uses TRBV28 and TRBJ1-2; 7 nucleotides line up with TRBD1. V lost 5 bases, J lost 5 bases, and 8 bases stayed unmatched. This CDR3 is 14 amino acids long. Per germline, CDR1 MDHEN and CDR2 SYDVKM. CDR3 protein: CASSTPPTGYGYTF. In DNA, the CDR3 is TGTGCCAGCAGTACCCCCCCGACAGGGTATGGCTACACCTTC.

This clone was picked up a small number of times. The rearrangement uses TRBV19 and TRBJ2-3; 7 nucleotides agree with TRBD2. The CDR3 runs to 14 residues. V lost 9 bases to trimming and J lost 3 bases; unmatched junction nucleotides: 9. Germline loops: CDR1 LNHDA, CDR2 SQIVND (reference sequence). Here the CDR3 reads CASSGGLRTDTQYF. CDR3 bases: TGTGCCAGCTCCGGGGGGTTAAGAACAGATACGCAGTATTTT.

This clone has only one observation. The V call is TRBV5-1, the J call TRBJ2-4; D is possibly TRBD1 (6 bases). Germline V gene sequence: CDR1 SGHRS, CDR2 YFSETQ. The CDR3 is 15 residues long. V lost 0 bases and J 7 bases, leaving 14 bases between the germline ends. CDR3 loop: CASSLVGDRMNIQYF. In nucleotides, the CDR3 is TGCGCCAGCAGCTTGGTCGGTGACAGGATGAACATTCAGTACTTC.

The chain employs TRBV5-1 and TRBJ2-7, with 7 bases lining up with TRBD2. The CDR3 has 14 amino acids. V lost 2 bases, J lost 3 bases, and 5 bases stayed unmatched. Germline V CDR1 and CDR2: SGHRS, YFSETQ. CDR3 sequence (DNA): TGCGCCAGCAGCTTCAAGGGAGGGGACTACGAGCAGTACTTC. This codes for CASSFKGGDYEQYF. The full variable domain, rest sourced from reference TRBV5-1 and TRBJ2-7, is KAGVTQTPRYLIKTRGQQVTLSCSPISGHRSVSWYQQTPGQGLQFLFEYFSETQRNKGNFPGRFSGRQFSNSRSEMNVSTLELGDSALYLCASSFKGGDYEQYFGPGTRLTVT.

The rearrangement joins TRBV7-8 to TRBJ2-2; unclear D gene. The CDR3 totals 14 residues. Germline V gives CDR1 SGHVS, CDR2 FQNEAQ. V was pared by 5 bases and J by 3 bases, with 10 bases between. CDR3 coding DNA: TGTGCCAGCAGCCCAGTGGTAGACACCGGGGAGCTGTTTTTT. This encodes CASSPVVDTGELFF.

The rearrangement uses TRBV4-2 and TRBJ2-3, with a weak D call TRBD1 (7 bases). With 1 base removed from V and 3 bases from J, the gap between germline ends came to 17 bases. CDR3 length equals 17 residues. CDR1 and CDR2 (germline): LGHNA, YNFKEQ. The DNA for the CDR3 is TGTGCCAGCAGCCAAGGCGGCCAGGGGGGCTGGACAGATACGCAGTATTTT. This translates into CASSQGGQGGWTDTQYF.

This clone was seen a few times. V gene TRBV6-5 combines with J gene TRBJ2-5; D gene unclear. In germline, CDR1 is MNHEY, CDR2 SVGAGI. The CDR3 has 11 residues. Trimming stripped 6 bases from V and 5 bases from J, with 7 bases between. CDR3 amino acids: CASRRHETQYF. In DNA form, the CDR3 reads TGTGCCAGCAGGCGTCATGAGACCCAGTACTTC.

The chain couples TRBV29-1 to TRBJ1-2, with TRBD1 matching 9 bases. Unmatched junction bases numbered 8, after V lost 5 bases and J lost 7 bases. Germline V gene lookup returns CDR1 SQVTM and CDR2 ANQGSEA. The CDR3 covers 13 residues. CDR3 sequence reads: CSVSTQGAFGYTF. For the CDR3, the DNA is TGCAGCGTTTCCACACAGGGGGCGTTTGGCTACACCTTC.

The chain is built from TRBV2 and TRBJ2-2; 7 bases match TRBD1. Trimming at V came to 8 bases and at J to 3 bases, leaving 3 bases not matched to a gene. This CDR3 is built from 13 residues. CDR1 is SNHLY, CDR2 FYNNEI, per germline. The CDR3 is CASRDRYTGELFF. The CDR3 bases are TGTGCCAGCCGGGACAGATACACCGGGGAGCTGTTTTTT. The full variable domain, with the rest looked up from reference TRBV2 and TRBJ2-2, is EPEVTQTPSHQVTQMGQEVILRCVPISNHLYFYWYRQILGQKVEFLVSFYNNEISEKSEIFDDQFSVERPDGSNFTLKIRSTKLEDSAMYFCASRDRYTGELFFGEGSRLTVL.